The 25 T cell receptor beta chains given below trace back to one sample, sequenced in a study of T cells in Graves' hyperthyroidism and ophthalmopathy (dated by TCRdb to about 2019). Libraries were made using multiplex PCR. Sequencing used an Illumina HiSeq 2000. TCR beta CDR3 regions were amplified from RNA transcripts. For the first round of RT-PCR on the TCR CDR3, the HTBI primer set was used together with the Qiagen OneStep RT-PCR kit. The raw public reads went through TCRdb reprocessing: fastp at Q25, MiXCR clone calling, in-frame beta chains kept. Every entry covers one CDR3 protein and lists the most common genes and DNA from its rows. The sample table lists more than 650,000 distinct CDR3 sequences, 14% of them with a count of one. The ten largest clones take up roughly 10% of the sample. Sequenced material: blood. These receptors all stem from a woman between 18 and 29 years old with Graves' hyperthyroidism.

This chain connects TRBV10-3 to TRBJ2-1; TRBD2 aligns across 11 bases. The ends lost 6 bases at V and 0 bases at J; junction bases unmatched: 10. This CDR3 spans 18 amino acids. CDR1 and CDR2 from the germline V gene are ENHRY and SYGVKD. The CDR3 is CAISSGTSGKSSYNEQFF. In nucleotides, the CDR3 is TGTGCCATCAGCTCCGGGACTAGCGGAAAGAGCTCCTACAATGAGCAGTTCTTC.

The chain combines TRBV7-9 with TRBJ2-1; the D call may be TRBD1 or TRBD2 (5 bases each). The CDR3 consists of 16 residues. The germline V gene has CDR1 SEHNR and CDR2 FQNEAQ (reference sequence). Between the trimmed V and J ends, which lost 1 base and 6 bases, there was a span of 16 bases. The CDR3 sequence: CASSLGRDHWGNEQFF. CDR3 nucleotide sequence: TGTGCCAGCAGCTTAGGCAGGGACCATTGGGGCAATGAGCAGTTCTTC. Looking up the rest from reference TRBV7-9 and TRBJ2-1 gives the full variable domain: DTGVSQNPRHKITKRGQNVTFRCDPISEHNRLYWYRQTLGQGPEFLTYFQNEAQLEKSRLLSDRFSAERPKGSFSTLEIQRTEQGDSAMYLCASSLGRDHWGNEQFFGPGTRLTVL.

This clonotype was seen only a few times. The V call is TRBV25-1, the J call TRBJ1-1; D remains ambiguous. This CDR3 is built from 13 residues. V shed 7 bases and J shed 0 bases, with 9 bases lying between them. Germline V gene lookup returns CDR1 MGHDK and CDR2 SYGVNS. The CDR3 bases are TGTGCCAGCAAGGGTCCGCTGAACACTGAAGCTTTCTTT. As protein: CASKGPLNTEAFF.

V usage is TRBV5-4 and J usage is TRBJ2-3; D may be TRBD2 (7 bases). The V gene lost 4 bases and the J gene lost 0 bases, with 9 bases spanning the gap. CDR1 is SGHNT, CDR2 YYREEE, per germline (reference sequence). The CDR3 totals 14 residues. The CDR3 region has the DNA TGTGCCAGCAGCCGGGGGGCCAGCACAGATACGCAGTATTTT. This gives the protein CASSRGASTDTQYF.

This clonotype came up many times. The chain uses TRBV28 and TRBJ2-5; maybe TRBD1 (6 bases). Germline CDR1 and CDR2: MDHEN and SYDVKM. This CDR3 has 16 residues. V was trimmed by 6 bases and J by 5 bases, leaving 22 bases between them. In DNA form, the CDR3 reads TGTGCCAGCAGCCTTAACTCAGGGGAAGGTGGGGAGACCCAGTACTTC. Protein: CASSLNSGEGGETQYF.

The rearrangement uses TRBV24-1 and TRBJ1-3, with D possibly being TRBD1 (5 bases). V lost 4 bases and J 0 bases, leaving 15 bases between the germline ends. This CDR3 is 17 amino acids long. Germline V CDR1 and CDR2: KGHDR, SFDVKD. CDR3 nucleotide sequence: TGTGCCACCAGTGAGTCGCCGAAGCAGGGCTCTGGAAACACCATATATTTT. Protein sequence: CATSESPKQGSGNTIYF.

The chain couples TRBV28 to TRBJ2-2; D is ambiguous. CDR3 size: 13 residues. Germline-derived CDR1 and CDR2 are MDHEN and SYDVKM. The germline V and J ends were trimmed by 2 bases and 5 bases, with 6 bases remaining between them. Here the CDR3 reads CASSLPETGELFF. Written as DNA, the CDR3 is TGTGCCAGCAGTTTACCGGAAACCGGGGAGCTGTTTTTT.

This clonotype was counted ten times or more. The rearrangement uses TRBV30 and TRBJ2-1; D uncertain. Germline values: CDR1 GTSNPN, CDR2 SVGIG (reference sequence). The CDR3 runs to 11 residues. V shed 3 bases and J shed 8 bases, with 8 bases lying between them. This CDR3 is CAWRRVDEQFF. The CDR3 DNA reads as TGTGCCTGGAGAAGGGTCGATGAGCAGTTCTTC.

This clonotype was picked up many times. This chain links TRBV29-1 with TRBJ2-7, with 9 bases aligning to TRBD1. The CDR3 runs 16 residues. Germline CDR1 reads SQVTM; CDR2 reads ANQGSEA. The trim removed 1 base at V and 2 bases at J, leaving 9 bases unmatched. The CDR3: CSVEGGPGQGAYEQYF. The CDR3 DNA sequence: TGCAGCGTTGAAGGGGGGCCGGGACAGGGAGCCTACGAGCAGTACTTC.

This clonotype has more than one count but fewer than ten. The CDR3 spells CASSLDTDNFSYEQYF. DNA of the CDR3: TGTGCCAGCAGCTTAGACACGGATAATTTCTCCTACGAGCAGTACTTC. This chain links TRBV7-2 with TRBJ2-7, with D unresolved. V was trimmed by 1 base and J by 0 bases, leaving 13 bases between them. The CDR3 loop spans 16 amino acids. From germline, CDR1 is SGHTA and CDR2 FQGNSA.

Many counts were recorded for this clonotype. The chain combines TRBV5-1 with TRBJ1-1, with D possibly TRBD1 on 5 matching bases. V gave up 0 bases and J gave up 4 bases, with 13 bases separating them. The CDR3 covers 15 residues. Germline-derived CDR1 and CDR2 are SGHRS and YFSETQ. DNA of the CDR3: TGCGCCAGCAGCTTGGGACAGCTATGGGGCACTGAAGCTTTCTTT. This encodes CASSLGQLWGTEAFF.

V gene TRBV12-3 or TRBV12-4 combines with J gene TRBJ2-1; D is perhaps TRBD1 (5 bases). CDR3 length: 12 residues. Deletions cut 8 bases from V and 5 bases from J, with 10 bases between. CDR3 in DNA: TGTGCCAGCTCTAGGGGCCACAATGAGCAGTTCTTC. This gives the protein CASSRGHNEQFF.

This clonotype was observed at least ten times. V is TRBV28 and J is TRBJ2-7; TRBD2 matches at 8 bases. The CDR3 covers 16 residues. Looked up from germline, CDR1 is MDHEN and CDR2 is SYDVKM. V shed 5 bases and J 8 bases; nucleotides not matched to a gene: 17. The chain's CDR3 is CASSPPGGEGTGKQYF. In DNA, the CDR3 is TGTGCCAGCAGTCCCCCCGGGGGGGAGGGGACTGGCAAGCAGTACTTC.

This clonotype was recorded a few times. The chain uses TRBV13 and TRBJ1-2; possible D gene TRBD1, 6 bases. V lost 3 bases, J lost 8 bases, and 10 bases lay in between. The germline CDR1 and CDR2 sequences are PRHDT and FYEKMQ (reference sequence). The CDR3 totals 12 residues. CDR3 region: CASSFNRAGYTF. The CDR3 nucleotides are TGTGCCAGCAGCTTCAACAGGGCCGGCTACACCTTC.

This clonotype has at least ten counts. The chain couples TRBV5-1 to TRBJ1-1; D possibly corresponds to TRBD1 (5 bases). Trimming left V 1 base short and J 2 bases short, with 12 bases between. The CDR3 runs to 15 residues. CDR1 is SGHRS, CDR2 YFSETQ, per germline. CDR3 in DNA: TGCGCCAGCAGCTTGTCATTACAGGTAAACACTGAAGCTTTCTTT. Protein product: CASSLSLQVNTEAFF.

The gene calls are TRBV20-1 and TRBJ1-1; D not resolved. The CDR3 runs 17 residues. V lost 6 bases and J 1 base, leaving 24 bases between the germline ends. Looked up from germline, CDR1 is DFQATT and CDR2 is SNEGSKA (reference sequence). CDR3 protein: CSAPPAVSSGGNTEAFF. CDR3 bases: TGCAGTGCCCCCCCGGCGGTATCCAGCGGCGGGAACACTGAAGCTTTCTTT.

Concerning this clonotype itself: A clone one base away is much larger, so this may be a read error. The chain combines TRBV3-1 with TRBJ2-7; TRBD1 might be the D (6 bases). Per the germline V gene, CDR1 is LGHDT and CDR2 is YNNKEL (reference sequence). This CDR3 is built from 13 residues. V lost 4 bases and J lost 7, with 14 bases in between. The CDR3 loop is CASSRNLGGEQYF. Written as DNA, the CDR3 is TGTGCCAGCAGCCGGAACCTAGGGGGTGAGCAGTACTTC.

This clonotype was recorded only once. This could be a read error, since a much larger clone is one nucleotide away. The gene calls are TRBV9 and TRBJ1-6; TRBD1 is a possible D gene (6 bases). The CDR3 covers 15 residues. Germline CDR1 SGDLS, CDR2 YYNGEE. V lost 3 bases, J lost 5 bases, and 12 bases lay in between. CDR3 protein: CASSAAGAHNSPLHF. The CDR3 DNA sequence: TGTGCCAGCAGCGCAGCAGGGGCCCATAATTCACCCCTCCACTTT.

Of note for this clonotype: In this CDR3 the conserved last residue, phenylalanine or tryptophan, is missing, so a read error is likely. The chain couples TRBV19 to TRBJ2-7; D is possibly TRBD2 (5 bases). Trimming removed 3 bases from V and 7 bases from J, with 13 bases in between. Germline CDR1 is LNHDA and CDR2 is SQIVND (reference sequence). This CDR3 spans 13 amino acids. The CDR3 sequence is CASSILAFTEQYL. The CDR3 nucleotides are TGTGCCAGTAGTATCTTAGCGTTTACGGAGCAGTACCTC.

This clonotype was seen many times. The J gene is TRBJ2-1, the V gene TRBV7-2, with D possibly TRBD1 on 5 matching bases. The CDR3 is 18 amino acids. Trimming took off 2 bases at V and 2 bases at J, with 19 bases between the two ends. Per the germline V gene, CDR1 is SGHTA and CDR2 is FQGNSA. The CDR3 loop reads CASSLYPPQGVAYNEQFF. The DNA for the CDR3 is TGTGCCAGCAGCTTATATCCCCCCCAAGGGGTCGCCTACAATGAGCAGTTCTTC.

About this clonotype: A much larger clone differs by one base, so this may be a read error. The chain employs TRBV11-2 and TRBJ2-1, with 9 bases identical to TRBD2. This CDR3 comprises 20 residues. The germline V gene encodes CDR1 SGHAT and CDR2 FQNNGV. CDR3 nucleotide sequence: TGTGCCAGCAGCAACCGGTTGTTATTAGCGGGAGTTAGGGAGTACAGTGAGCAGTTCTTC. The encoded protein is CASSNRLLLAGVREYSEQFF.

The gene calls are TRBV12-3 or TRBV12-4 and TRBJ2-7; D unclear. V lost 6 bases to trimming and J lost 0 bases, with 15 bases between them. The CDR3 has 15 amino acids. CDR3 loop: CASSVADSFSYEQYF. The CDR3 region has the DNA TGTGCCAGCAGCGTGGCTGATAGCTTCTCCTACGAGCAGTACTTC.

This clonotype was seen a few times. The V gene is TRBV19, the J gene TRBJ2-7, with 9 bases that match TRBD1. J was trimmed by 0 bases and V by 6 bases; bases with no gene match: 12. Germline V gene sequence: CDR1 LNHDA, CDR2 SQIVND (reference sequence). CDR3 length: 17 residues. CDR3 bases: TGTGCCAGTAGCCCCGGACAGGGGAATAGTAACTCCTACGAGCAGTACTTC. Translated, it gives CASSPGQGNSNSYEQYF.

The sample holds many counts of this clonotype. This rearrangement joins TRBV2 to TRBJ2-5; 7 bases are a match to TRBD1. The CDR3 runs to 12 residues. Losses at the gene ends were 8 bases for V and 6 bases for J; bases not matched to a gene: 6. The germline V gene encodes CDR1 SNHLY and CDR2 FYNNEI. The CDR3 nucleotides are TGTGCCAGCGACCAGGGGGAACAGACCCAGTACTTC. It yields the protein CASDQGEQTQYF.

This clonotype appeared many times. This chain links TRBV7-2 with TRBJ1-2, with 10 bases lining up with TRBD1. Germline-derived CDR1 and CDR2 are SGHTA and FQGNSA. V shed 1 base and J 7 bases; nucleotides not matched to a gene: 6. The CDR3 runs to 15 residues. CDR3 DNA sequence: TGTGCCAGCAGCTTAGTGGGACAGGGGCCCGGTGGCTACACCTTC. Its translation: CASSLVGQGPGGYTF.